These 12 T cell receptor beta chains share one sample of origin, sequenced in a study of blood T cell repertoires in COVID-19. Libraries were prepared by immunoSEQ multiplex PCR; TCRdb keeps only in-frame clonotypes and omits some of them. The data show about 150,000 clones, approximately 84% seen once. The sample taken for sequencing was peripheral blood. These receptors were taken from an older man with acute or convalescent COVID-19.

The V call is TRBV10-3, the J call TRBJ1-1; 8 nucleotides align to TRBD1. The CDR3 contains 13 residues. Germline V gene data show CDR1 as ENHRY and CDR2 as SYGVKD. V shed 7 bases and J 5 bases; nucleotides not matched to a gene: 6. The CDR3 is CAITGGIGTEAFF. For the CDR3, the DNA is TGTGCCATCACAGGGGGCATCGGTACTGAAGCTTTCTTT.

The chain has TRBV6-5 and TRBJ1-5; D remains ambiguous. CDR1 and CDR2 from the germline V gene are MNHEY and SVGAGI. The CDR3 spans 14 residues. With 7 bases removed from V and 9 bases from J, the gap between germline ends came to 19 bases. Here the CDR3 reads CASKSTVNQWPQHF. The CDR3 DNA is TGTGCCAGCAAAAGTACCGTCAATCAGTGGCCCCAGCATTTT.

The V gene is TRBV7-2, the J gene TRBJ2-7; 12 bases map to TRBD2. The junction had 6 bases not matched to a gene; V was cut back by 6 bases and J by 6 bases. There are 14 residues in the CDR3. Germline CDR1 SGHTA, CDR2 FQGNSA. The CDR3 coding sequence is TGTGCCAGCAGGCCTAGCGGGGGGGGCTCCGAGCAGTACTTC. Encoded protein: CASRPSGGGSEQYF.

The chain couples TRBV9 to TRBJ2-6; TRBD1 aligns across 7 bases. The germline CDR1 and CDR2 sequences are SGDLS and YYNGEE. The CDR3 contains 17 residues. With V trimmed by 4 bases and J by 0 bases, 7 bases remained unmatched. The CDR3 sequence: CASSLRQGTSGANVLTF. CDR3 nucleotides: TGTGCCAGCAGCCTACGACAGGGAACCTCTGGGGCCAACGTCCTGACTTTC.

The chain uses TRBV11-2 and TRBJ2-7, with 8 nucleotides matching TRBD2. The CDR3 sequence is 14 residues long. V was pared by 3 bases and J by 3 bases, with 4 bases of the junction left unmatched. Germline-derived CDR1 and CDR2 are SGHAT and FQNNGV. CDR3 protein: CASSFGAGVYEQYF. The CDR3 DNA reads TGTGCCAGCAGCTTCGGAGCGGGGGTCTACGAGCAGTACTTC.

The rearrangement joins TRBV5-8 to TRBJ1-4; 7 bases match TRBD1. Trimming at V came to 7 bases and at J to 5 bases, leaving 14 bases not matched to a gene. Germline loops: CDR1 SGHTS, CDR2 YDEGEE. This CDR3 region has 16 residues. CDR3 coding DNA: TGTGCCAGCTCTTCGGGCAGGGGGTTCGTAAATGAAAAACTGTTTTTT. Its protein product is CASSSGRGFVNEKLFF.

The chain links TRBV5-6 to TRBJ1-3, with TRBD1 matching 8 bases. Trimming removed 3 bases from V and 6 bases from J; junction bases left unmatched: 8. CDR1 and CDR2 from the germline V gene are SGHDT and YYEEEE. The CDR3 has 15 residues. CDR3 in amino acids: CASSWATGAKNTIYF. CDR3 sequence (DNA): TGTGCCAGCAGCTGGGCGACAGGGGCTAAAAACACCATATATTTT.

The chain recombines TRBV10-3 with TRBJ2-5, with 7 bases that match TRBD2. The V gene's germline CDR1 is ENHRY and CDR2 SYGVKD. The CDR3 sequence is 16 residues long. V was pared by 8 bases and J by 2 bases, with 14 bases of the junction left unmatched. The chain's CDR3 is CAIHGRGSGFQETQYF. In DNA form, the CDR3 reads TGTGCCATCCACGGGCGGGGGAGTGGCTTTCAAGAGACCCAGTACTTC.

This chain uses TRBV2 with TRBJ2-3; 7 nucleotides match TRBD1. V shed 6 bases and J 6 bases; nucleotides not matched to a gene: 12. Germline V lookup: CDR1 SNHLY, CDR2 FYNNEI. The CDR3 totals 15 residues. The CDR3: CASRLGTGVVDTQYF. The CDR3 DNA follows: TGTGCCAGCAGACTAGGCACAGGGGTCGTGGATACGCAGTATTTT. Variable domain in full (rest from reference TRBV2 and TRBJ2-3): EPEVTQTPSHQVTQMGQEVILRCVPISNHLYFYWYRQILGQKVEFLVSFYNNEISEKSEIFDDQFSVERPDGSNFTLKIRSTKLEDSAMYFCASRLGTGVVDTQYFGPGTRLTVL.

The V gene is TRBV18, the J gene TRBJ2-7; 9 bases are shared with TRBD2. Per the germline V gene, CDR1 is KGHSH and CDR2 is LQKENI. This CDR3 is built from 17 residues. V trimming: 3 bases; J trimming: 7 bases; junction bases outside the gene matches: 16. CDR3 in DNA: TGTGCCAGCTCACCTCAGGGAGGAGCGGGAGGACCAGGGGAGCAGTACTTC. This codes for CASSPQGGAGGPGEQYF.

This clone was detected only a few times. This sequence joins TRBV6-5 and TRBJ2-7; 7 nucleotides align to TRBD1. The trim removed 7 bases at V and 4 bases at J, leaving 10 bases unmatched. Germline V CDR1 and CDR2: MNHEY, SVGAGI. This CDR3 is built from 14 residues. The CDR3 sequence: CASTMTGQMYEQYF. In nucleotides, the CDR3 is TGTGCCAGCACCATGACAGGGCAGATGTACGAGCAGTACTTC.

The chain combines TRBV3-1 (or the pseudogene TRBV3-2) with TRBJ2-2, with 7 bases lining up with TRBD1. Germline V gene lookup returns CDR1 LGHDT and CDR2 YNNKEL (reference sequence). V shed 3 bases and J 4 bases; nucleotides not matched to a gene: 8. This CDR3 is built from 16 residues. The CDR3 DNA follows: TGTGCCAGCAGCCACACCCGACAGGGCCTCACCGGGGAGCTGTTTTTT. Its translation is CASSHTRQGLTGELFF.